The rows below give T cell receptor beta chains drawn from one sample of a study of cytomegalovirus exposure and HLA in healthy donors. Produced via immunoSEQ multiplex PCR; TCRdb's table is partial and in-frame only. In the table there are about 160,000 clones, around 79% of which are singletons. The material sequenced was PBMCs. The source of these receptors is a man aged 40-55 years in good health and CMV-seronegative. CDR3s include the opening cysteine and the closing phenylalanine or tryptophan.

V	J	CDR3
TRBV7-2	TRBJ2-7	CASSPTAGPMNEQYF
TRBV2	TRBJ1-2	CASRGQGMGGYTF
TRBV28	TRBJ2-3	CASTDARSTDTQYF
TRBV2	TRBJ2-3	CASSLNGRYGQYF
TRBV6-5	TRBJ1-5	CASSPDRAQPQHF
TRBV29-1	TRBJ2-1	CSVEDRGAPKDEQFF
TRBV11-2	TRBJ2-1	CASSLRTDYNNEQFF
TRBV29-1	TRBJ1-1	CSVEETTGFAEAFF
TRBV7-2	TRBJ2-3	CASSSVAGNLPTDTQYF
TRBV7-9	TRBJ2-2	CASSLMLSSGELFF
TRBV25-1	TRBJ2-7	CASSDWTVLPYEQYF
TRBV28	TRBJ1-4	CASSLLDRGGEKLFF
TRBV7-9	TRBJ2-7	CSSSSPRGGLAGGPYEQYF
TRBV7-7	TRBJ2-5	CASSRQPQGGETQYF
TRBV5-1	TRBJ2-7	CASSLGLAGSYEQYF
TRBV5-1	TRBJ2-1	CASSLVASGRRANEQFF
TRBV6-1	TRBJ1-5	CASTGQKKGVWPQHF
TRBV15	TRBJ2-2	CATSRDGQGYGELFF
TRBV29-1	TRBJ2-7	CSVEAADRASYEQYF
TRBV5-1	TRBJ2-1	CASSFIGLAGDNEQFF
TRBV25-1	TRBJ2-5	CASSERVDQETQYF
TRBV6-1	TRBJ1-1	CASSGRDRGRLGRYEAFF
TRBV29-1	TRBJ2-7	CSVVAVDYEQYF
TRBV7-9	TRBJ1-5	CASVSGEGFNQPQHF
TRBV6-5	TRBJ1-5	CASREQGSNQPRHF
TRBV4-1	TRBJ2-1	CASSQDATGSGYNEQFF
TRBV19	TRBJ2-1	CASSISSFSYNEQFF
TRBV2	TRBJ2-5	CASSAGGETQYF
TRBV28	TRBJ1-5	CASTGQGVSNQPQHF
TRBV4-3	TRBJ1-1	CASSQEVTANTEAFF
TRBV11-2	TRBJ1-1	CASSLTQGETEAFF
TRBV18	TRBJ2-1	CASSPSGGYEQFF
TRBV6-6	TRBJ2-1	CASSRTSYNEQFF
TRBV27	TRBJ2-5	CASSFSAGQETQYF
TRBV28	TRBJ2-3	CASSLSLALASTSTDTQYF
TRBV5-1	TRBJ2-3	CASSFGLAGGPGDTQYF
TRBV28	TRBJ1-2	CASSSNLGRFISNYGYTF
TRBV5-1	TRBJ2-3	CASSTSDRGNTDTQYF
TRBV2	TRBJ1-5	CASREGFDQPQHF
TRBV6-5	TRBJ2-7	CASSYSGAGAYEQYF
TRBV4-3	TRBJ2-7	CASSQDYFLYEQYF
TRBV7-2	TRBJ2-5	CASSWGGGVQETQYF
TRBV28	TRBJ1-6	CASRLQVVNSPLHF
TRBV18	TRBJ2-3	CASSPPGRLSTDTQYF
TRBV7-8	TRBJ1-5	CASSLLRNQPQHF
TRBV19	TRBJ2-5	CASAFPGQGGETQYF
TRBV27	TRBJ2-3	CASSPLAGGGDTQYF
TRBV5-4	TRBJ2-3	CASSRTSGRIDTQYF
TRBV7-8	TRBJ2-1	CASSLTSGVNEQFF
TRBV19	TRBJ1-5	CASSIRRGDDYSNQPQHF